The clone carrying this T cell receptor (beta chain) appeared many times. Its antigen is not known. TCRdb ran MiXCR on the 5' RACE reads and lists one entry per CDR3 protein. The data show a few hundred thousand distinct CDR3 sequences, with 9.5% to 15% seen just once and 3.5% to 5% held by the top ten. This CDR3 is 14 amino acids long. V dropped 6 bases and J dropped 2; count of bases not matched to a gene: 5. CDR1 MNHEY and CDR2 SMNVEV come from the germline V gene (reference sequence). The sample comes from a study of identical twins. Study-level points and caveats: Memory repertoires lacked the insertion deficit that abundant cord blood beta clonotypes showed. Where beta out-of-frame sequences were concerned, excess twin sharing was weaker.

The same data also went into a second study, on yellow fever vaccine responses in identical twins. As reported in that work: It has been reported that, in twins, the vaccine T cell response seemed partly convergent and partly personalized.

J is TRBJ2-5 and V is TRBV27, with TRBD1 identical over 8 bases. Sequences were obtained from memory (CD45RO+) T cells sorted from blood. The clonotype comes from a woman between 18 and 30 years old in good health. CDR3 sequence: CASSQRTGQETQYF. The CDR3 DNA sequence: TGTGCCAGCAGCCAACGGACAGGGCAAGAGACCCAGTACTTC.